The entry that follows covers one T cell receptor (beta chain) sequence. It has no known antigen specificity. Base quality data are lacking; no much larger clone is found one base away. TCRbeta CDR3 regions were amplified from genomic DNA by means of the immunoSEQ Assay, a bias-controlled multiplex PCR. As for the authors' bioinformatics: Within the assay, amplification of reference gene primers was used to estimate how many nucleated cells each sample contained. To quantify the absolute abundance of each unique TCRbeta CDR3 rearrangement, sequence reads were collapsed and filtered. For each sample, productive Simpson clonality was calculated as the square root of Simpson's diversity index over productive rearrangements. Imported from immuneACCESS, the table was reduced by TCRdb to in-frame sequences with V and J called. These copies leave out some clones; in studies compared against another copy, an unresolved V gene accounts for under half, and the cause of the remainder is not known. V and J calls and clone size come straight from that table; D and trimming were deduced from the DNA. The sample contains tens of thousands of clones, roughly three quarters of them found a single time. Together, the top ten hold around 47% of the sample.

This sample is part of a study of blood T cell repertoires in COVID-19 (dated by TCRdb to 2018 to 2020). For the study in its entirety: Samples covering the acute and convalescent phases of COVID-19 were provided by collaborators in the United States, Italy and Spain. The prospective study material was composed of cDNA or gDNA derived from T cells, B-cell-depleted T cells, or PBMCs. Subjects who had been exposed to COVID-19, were actively infected with it, or had recovered from it provided the deeply sampled blood TCRbeta repertoires that made up the dataset. The repertoires were released in a freely available public database meant as a resource for research on the immune response to SARS-CoV-2. The samples were drawn from the first 160 participants of the ongoing ImmuneRACE study and from some 1,300 subjects provided by 6 global collaborators. Nearly every sample came with metadata listing a de-identified subject ID, COVID-19 status, age in years and sex. HLA class I and class II types, where available, came from metadata supplied by the sample provider rather than from assay-based typing.

Whole blood was collected in K2EDTA tubes by collaborating institutions according to the institutions' own protocols. For TCRbeta analysis, collaborators shipped samples in one of three forms: frozen whole blood, isolated PBMCs, or DNA extracted from either of those sample types. The research as a whole found: The quantity of clinical and demographic metadata differed by source and by participant and was supplied without curation.

The CDR3 measures 16 amino acids from cysteine to phenylalanine. The retained sequence is limited to the CDR3, 48 bases, with the frame set at the first base. As encoded in the germline V gene, CDR1 is MNHNS while CDR2 is SASEGT. Germline trimming: 3 bases from V, 1 base from J; junction bases outside gene matches: 7. The chain was built from TRBV6-1 and TRBJ2-3, with 7 bases matching TRBD2. The clonotype originates from a human donor in a cohort sampled during active COVID-19. What was sequenced was peripheral blood. The CDR3 reads as follows: CASSEVAGWGTDTQYF. The DNA sequence is TGTGCCAGCAGTGAGGTAGCGGGCTGGGGCACAGATACGCAGTATTTT.